A selection of T cell receptor beta chains follows, all from one sample in a study of cytomegalovirus exposure and HLA in healthy donors. The assay was immunoSEQ multiplex PCR, and TCRdb's table has in-frame clones only and misses some. The table lists about 150,000 clones, about 88% of them singletons. Material: PBMCs. These receptors came from a woman aged 18-29 years in good health and CMV-seronegative. Each CDR3 is given with its conserved first and last residue. D genes are given only for firm matches. Only some rows state a clone size, as once, few, many or a class for expanded clones.

>TRBV27|TRBJ1-2|-|TRBD1
TGTGCCAGCAGTGTAGACAGGGGGCGGTATGGCTACACCTTC
CASSVDRGRYGYTF
>TRBV25-1|TRBJ1-4|-|-
TGTGCCAGCAGTGAAGAGGGGGGAGGGTTCGAAAAACTGTTTTTT
CASSEEGGGFEKLFF
>TRBV10-3|TRBJ1-2|-|TRBD1
TGTGCCATCAGTGAGGCGGGACAGGGGGCCGGCTACACCTTC
CAISEAGQGAGYTF
>TRBV9|TRBJ2-7|few|-
TGTGCCAGCAGCGTTCGTGCGTACGAGGTCTCCTACGAGCAGTACTTC
CASSVRAYEVSYEQYF
>TRBV6-4|TRBJ2-2|few|-
TGTGCCAGCAGTGCCAGGGGAAGCACCGGGGAGCTGTTTTTT
CASSARGSTGELFF
>TRBV6-5|TRBJ2-5|-|-
TGTGCCAGCAGTACCCGGACAGACCAAGAGACCCAGTACTTC
CASSTRTDQETQYF
>TRBV7-2|TRBJ2-1|few|TRBD2
TGTGCCAGCAGCTTAGCTTCTTGGGCGGGAGAGGTTGAGCAGTTCTTC
CASSLASWAGEVEQFF
>TRBV15|TRBJ2-3|-|TRBD2
TGTGCCACCAGCAGAGGAGCGGGAGGGGATACGCAGTATTTT
CATSRGAGGDTQYF
>TRBV2|TRBJ2-3|-|-
TGTGCCAGCAGTGAGTGGGTGCGGGGGCCCGGGGATACGCAGTATTTT
CASSEWVRGPGDTQYF
>TRBV11-3|TRBJ2-2|-|-
TGTGCCAGCGGCCTTCGAGGCCCGGTTGGAGAGCTGTTTTTT
CASGLRGPVGELFF
>TRBV13|TRBJ2-1|-|-
TGTGCCAGCAGCTCCCGAGCCGTCCGCAATGAGCAGTTCTTC
CASSSRAVRNEQFF
>TRBV21-1|TRBJ2-5|-|-
TGTGCCAGCAGCAAAGAAGGGGTCAAGAAAGAGACCCAGTACTTC
CASSKEGVKKETQYF
>TRBV28|TRBJ2-7|-|TRBD2
TGTGCCAGCAGTCCCCTAGCGGCCGAGCAGTACTTC
CASSPLAAEQYF
>TRBV6-5|TRBJ2-5|-|-
TGTGCCAGCACCTTTGGAGGGACCCAGTACTTC
CASTFGGTQYF
>TRBV5-1|TRBJ2-5|-|-
TGCGCCAGCAGCCGATCGGACAGAAAAGAGACCCAGTACTTC
CASSRSDRKETQYF
>TRBV5-1|TRBJ2-7|-|-
TGCGCCAGCAGCTTGGGCAGGGGATCCTACGAGCAGTACTTC
CASSLGRGSYEQYF
>TRBV9|TRBJ1-4|-|-
TGTGCCAGCAGCGAGGGCCGGGAGAAAAAACTGTTTTTT
CASSEGREKKLFF
>TRBV29-1|TRBJ2-7|once|-
TGCAGCGTTACGGCGGGGTCCGAGCAGTACTTC
CSVTAGSEQYF
>TRBV7-3|TRBJ2-3|once|TRBD2
TGTGCCAGCAGCTCTAGCGGGAGGGGGCAGGATACGCAGTATTTT
CASSSSGRGQDTQYF
>TRBV18|TRBJ2-7|-|TRBD2
TGTGCCAGCTCACCGGGGGGGACCTCCTACGAGCAGTACTTC
CASSPGGTSYEQYF
>TRBV29-1|TRBJ2-7|-|-
TGCAGCGTTGAAAGAATAGCGGCACCCTACGAGCAGTACTTC
CSVERIAAPYEQYF
>TRBV7-6|TRBJ2-1|-|-
TGTGCCAGCAGCTTAAGGAGGGGTACCAGCGTCAATGAGCAGTTCTTC
CASSLRRGTSVNEQFF
>TRBV4-1|TRBJ1-1|few|TRBD1
TGTGCCAGCAGCCAAAGGACAGGGTCCACTGAAGCTTTCTTT
CASSQRTGSTEAFF
>TRBV18|TRBJ1-5|-|-
TGTGCCAGCTCACCTCAGGGGAACAATCAGCCCCAGCATTTT
CASSPQGNNQPQHF
>TRBV27|TRBJ2-7|-|-
TGTGCCAGCAGTTTACAGTTCTTGGACAGCCCAGACTTC
CASSLQFLDSPDF
>TRBV11-2|TRBJ1-1|-|TRBD1
TGTGCCAGCAGCGGCGGCGGGACAGACACTGAAGCTTTCTTT
CASSGGGTDTEAFF
>TRBV29-1|TRBJ1-2|-|TRBD1
TGCAGCGGTCGCACAGGGGATGGCTACACCTTC
CSGRTGDGYTF